One sample yielded the 17 T cell receptor beta chains listed below, sequenced in a study of blood T cell repertoires in COVID-19. Sequencing used immunoSEQ multiplex PCR; TCRdb keeps in-frame clones, though not all of them. The sample lists fewer than 300,000 clones; 70% to 90% were seen once. Sequenced: peripheral blood. The receptors come from a woman in her 70s with active or convalescent COVID-19.

CDR3 DNA sequence: TGTGCCAGCAGTGAAGTTAGCGGGGGGTCGGAGACCCAGTACTTC. Residues: CASSEVSGGSETQYF. This chain uses TRBV2 with TRBJ2-5; TRBD2 aligns across 10 bases. The junction had 4 bases not matched to a gene; V was cut back by 1 base and J by 5 bases. This CDR3 has 15 residues. Germline values: CDR1 SNHLY, CDR2 FYNNEI.

This chain connects TRBV18 to TRBJ2-3; D gene ambiguous. The V gene lost 6 bases and the J gene lost 0 bases, with 13 bases spanning the gap. The germline CDR1 and CDR2 sequences are KGHSH and LQKENI. The CDR3 has 15 amino acids. CDR3 nucleotides: TGTGCCAGCTCCCCTGGATCCGGGAGCACAGATACGCAGTATTTT. This encodes CASSPGSGSTDTQYF.

The chain joins TRBV7-3 to TRBJ2-3; 13 bases line up with TRBD2. The CDR3 spans 15 residues. CDR1 is SGHTA and CDR2 is FQGTGA in the germline V gene. J gave up 5 bases and V 5 bases, and 4 bases lay outside the gene matches. CDR3 loop: CASSPTSGGIDTQYF. CDR3 nucleotides: TGTGCCAGCAGCCCGACTAGCGGGGGGATAGATACGCAGTATTTT.

V usage is TRBV7-7 and J usage is TRBJ2-7; TRBD2 matches 16 bases. This CDR3 spans 16 amino acids. Germline V gene sequence: CDR1 SSHAT, CDR2 FNYEAQ (reference sequence). V trimming: 5 bases; J trimming: 1 base; junction bases outside the gene matches: 2. The CDR3 is CASSPGLAGGSYEQYF. CDR3 DNA: TGTGCCAGCAGCCCGGGACTAGCGGGGGGGTCCTACGAGCAGTACTTC.

On this clone itself: In the same sample, other DNA sequences code for this CDR3. The gene calls are TRBV6-5 and TRBJ1-1, with TRBD1 matching over 7 bases. The CDR3 totals 14 residues. V shed 5 bases and J 1 base; nucleotides not matched to a gene: 4. The germline V gene encodes CDR1 MNHEY and CDR2 SVGAGI. The CDR3 spells CASSPRTGNTEAFF. The CDR3 DNA sequence: TGTGCCAGCAGTCCCCGGACAGGGAACACTGAAGCTTTCTTT.

V and J are TRBV3-1 (or the pseudogene TRBV3-2) and TRBJ2-7; D possibly corresponds to TRBD1 (6 bases). The CDR3 runs to 12 residues. The V end was cut by 2 bases, the J end by 4 bases, with 6 bases between. Germline values: CDR1 LGHDT, CDR2 YNNKEL (reference sequence). The CDR3 here is CASSQTGYEQYF. The CDR3 nucleotides read TGTGCCAGCAGCCAAACAGGGTACGAGCAGTACTTC.

J is TRBJ1-1 and V is TRBV18; D gene uncertain. The CDR3 is 16 amino acids. Trimming stripped 2 bases from V and 2 bases from J, with 15 bases between. CDR1 is KGHSH, CDR2 LQKENI, per germline. CDR3 residues: CASSPVLARRNTEAFF. The CDR3 DNA sequence: TGTGCCAGCTCACCAGTCTTGGCCAGGCGAAACACTGAAGCTTTCTTT.

The rearrangement uses TRBV29-1 and TRBJ2-7; D gene ambiguous. Germline CDR1 is SQVTM and CDR2 is ANQGSEA. Trimming cost V 0 bases and J 3 bases, with 15 bases left between them. This CDR3 is built from 15 residues. The CDR3 loop reads CSVEDPAGVNYEQYF. CDR3 DNA sequence: TGCAGCGTTGAAGATCCGGCAGGCGTTAACTACGAGCAGTACTTC.

The J gene is TRBJ2-5, the V gene TRBV28; 10 bases align to TRBD2. Germline values: CDR1 MDHEN, CDR2 SYDVKM. V trimming: 5 bases; J trimming: 1 base; junction bases outside the gene matches: 7. This CDR3 spans 16 amino acids. The CDR3 region is CASSPGTSALQETQYF. In DNA, the CDR3 is TGTGCCAGCAGTCCGGGGACTAGCGCCCTCCAAGAGACCCAGTACTTC.

This clone was counted once. The chain uses TRBV12-3 or TRBV12-4 and TRBJ2-5; D might be TRBD1 (5 bases). The CDR3 is 13 amino acids. The V gene lost 4 bases and the J gene lost 5 bases, with 11 bases spanning the gap. This chain's CDR3 is CASSSLSGETQYF. The CDR3 region has the DNA TGTGCCAGCAGTTCCCTCTCAGGGGAGACCCAGTACTTC.

This clone was detected once. The rearrangement links TRBV3-1 (or the pseudogene TRBV3-2) to TRBJ2-7; D unclear. The CDR3 is 13 amino acids. Germline CDR1 reads LGHDT; CDR2 reads YNNKEL (reference sequence). The V end lost 3 bases, the J end lost 6 bases, and 12 bases lay between the germline ends. The DNA for the CDR3 is TGTGCCAGCAGCCAGGGCAGTATGGGCGAGCAGTACTTC. Residues: CASSQGSMGEQYF.

The V and J genes are TRBV19 and TRBJ1-3; TRBD1 agrees at 7 bases. The CDR3 has 15 amino acids. Looked up from germline, CDR1 is LNHDA and CDR2 is SQIVND (reference sequence). The ends lost 4 bases at V and 4 bases at J; junction bases unmatched: 7. The CDR3 reads CASSTTGAAGNTIYF. CDR3 DNA sequence: TGTGCCAGTAGTACAACAGGGGCAGCCGGAAACACCATATATTTT.

V gene TRBV7-9 combines with J gene TRBJ1-5, with 10 bases matching TRBD1. Germline V gives CDR1 SEHNR, CDR2 FQNEAQ (reference sequence). The length of the CDR3 is 14 residues. The junction had 6 bases not matched to a gene; V was cut back by 6 bases and J by 7 bases. The CDR3 region has the DNA TGTGCCAGCAGTTCGGGACAGGGGAGGCAGCCCCAGCATTTT. Its translation is CASSSGQGRQPQHF.

The chain links TRBV28 to TRBJ2-2; 8 bases match TRBD1. The germline V gene has CDR1 MDHEN and CDR2 SYDVKM. The CDR3 runs 14 residues. Unmatched junction bases numbered 7, after V lost 7 bases and J lost 6 bases. Here the CDR3 DNA reads TGTGCCAGCAACTTAGGACAGGGCGCCGGGGAGCTGTTTTTT. It yields the protein CASNLGQGAGELFF.

The rearrangement links TRBV19 to TRBJ2-3; the match to TRBD1 covers 8 bases. The germline gives CDR1 LNHDA, CDR2 SQIVND (reference sequence). Trimming cost V 3 bases and J 9 bases; bases outside gene matches: 2. The CDR3 has 12 amino acids. For the CDR3, the DNA is TGTGCCAGTAGTATCCAGGGGGCAACGCAGTATTTT. Its protein product is CASSIQGATQYF.

This rearrangement joins TRBV18 to TRBJ1-5, with a weak D call TRBD1 (6 bases). The CDR3 loop spans 17 amino acids. V dropped 3 bases and J dropped 3 bases, with 18 bases sitting between them. The V gene's germline CDR1 is KGHSH and CDR2 LQKENI. CDR3 in amino acids: CASSPRGGGGNNQPQHF. In nucleotides, the CDR3 is TGTGCCAGCTCACCGCGTGGAGGGGGGGGCAACAATCAGCCCCAGCATTTT.

The CDR3 DNA follows: TGTGCCAGCAGCGTAGGAAACGTAGGGGCCTACGAGCAGTACTTC. Translated: CASSVGNVGAYEQYF. V usage is TRBV9 and J usage is TRBJ2-7; possible D gene TRBD1, 5 bases. V lost 0 bases and J 2 bases, leaving 12 bases between the germline ends. The CDR3 extends over 15 amino acids. Per the germline V gene, CDR1 is SGDLS and CDR2 is YYNGEE.